Reported below is one T cell receptor beta chain. The antigen is undetermined. This sample is part of a study of vaccination and CD4 T cells after COVID-19. CDR1 and CDR2 from the germline V gene are MNHEY and SVGAGI. V was shortened by 2 bases and J by 1 base, with 17 bases between the two germline ends. This CDR3 has 17 residues. Treatment here: roughly ten-day PBMC culture with coronavirus spike peptide pools or control peptides (ViraFEST assay). Nucleocapsid antibody negativity, seen both before and after vaccination, demonstrated that healthy vaccine recipients lacked earlier SARS-CoV-2 infection. Following a culture period (more than 9 days), negative selection was used to isolate CD4+ T cells. Cultured CD4+ T cell DNA was sequenced using the Oncomine TCR Beta short-read assay. TCRdb passed the PCR reads through MiXCR, listing each CDR3 protein once. This sample carries approximately 18,000 distinct CDR3 sequences, 80% of them seen once, and the ten largest clones take about 18%.

J is TRBJ2-5 and V is TRBV6-5; possibly TRBD1 or TRBD2 for D (5 bases each). The sample in question was CD4+ T cells from blood, cultured in vitro, obtained after SARS-CoV-2 vaccination. The sequence came from a human donor who received a COVID-19 vaccine. This chain's CDR3 is CASSYALGTGPQETQYF. Here the CDR3 DNA reads TGTGCCAGCAGTTACGCACTGGGGACGGGTCCCCAAGAGACCCAGTACTTC.